The TCR beta chain described here comes from a study of shared clonotypes between healthy human individuals. Naive CD8 cells comprised CD45RO-negative, CCR7-positively selected cells, excluding terminally differentiated effector memory CD45RA+ cells. Repertoires were generated with immunoSEQ multiplex PCR, while TCRdb's copy carries only in-frame clones and drops some. The data show around 2,000,000 clones, roughly 95% seen once. Germline CDR1 is SGHRS and CDR2 is YFSETQ. The CDR3 loop spans 16 amino acids. Trimming took 4 bases from V and 4 from J, leaving 20 bases between them. The chain recombines TRBV5-1 with TRBJ2-5; maybe TRBD2 (7 bases). The sequencing input was naive CD8+ T cells sorted from blood. This sequence was found in a man aged 18 to 30 in good health. Written as DNA, the CDR3 is TGCGCCAGCAGCCCGACTCGGGGGGCCGAAGTAGAGACCCAGTACTTC. Translated, it gives CASSPTRGAEVETQYF.